Listed here is a single T cell receptor (beta chain). Its antigen is unidentified. The assay ran at deep level. Genomic DNA belonging to each subset was distributed in equal measure over several immunoSEQ plates. Measured with immunoSEQ multiplex PCR; TCRdb has only the in-frame clones, and not every one. This sample yields over 2 million clones, of which 90% to 95% are seen a single time; 0.1% to 0.15% belongs to the top ten. The data stem from a study of shared clonotypes between healthy human individuals. Study at large: Three CD4 naive, three CD4 memory, two CD8 naive and one CD8 memory plate were used per donor. Study findings and constraints: Generally, naive subsets came out with larger estimated richness than memory subsets.

This CDR3 is 15 amino acids long. Trimming cost V 0 bases and J 3 bases, with 9 bases left between them. The germline V gene encodes CDR1 MRHNA and CDR2 SNTAGT. The chain has TRBV6-4 and TRBJ1-5, with a possible D match to TRBD1 (6 bases). Sequences were obtained from naive CD4+ T cells sorted from blood. Sample subset: CD45RA+ positively selected. The TCR originated in a man aged 18 to 29 in good health. CDR3 residues: CASSDSDSYNQPQHF. CDR3 bases: TGTGCCAGCAGTGACTCGGACAGTTACAATCAGCCCCAGCATTTT.